This passage covers 2 T cell receptor beta chains from one sample sequenced in a study of shared clonotypes between healthy human individuals. Here immunoSEQ multiplex PCR was the method, and the copy in TCRdb shows in-frame clones only, minus some. The sample consists of 2 million to 2.5 million clones, over 85% of them appearing once. The sequenced sample was naive CD4+ T cells from PBMCs. Documented subset: CD45RA+ positively selected. Receptor source: a man aged 18 to 35 in good health. Some clones in this sample may be carry-over from other donors' samples.

This clone came up once. The V call is TRBV27, the J call TRBJ2-5, with D possibly matching TRBD2 (6 bases). The CDR3 contains 14 residues. V was pared by 3 bases and J by 6 bases, with 14 bases between. Germline V gives CDR1 MNHEY, CDR2 SMNVEV (reference sequence). CDR3: CASSFLGGAKTQYF. CDR3 coding DNA: TGTGCCAGCAGTTTCCTCGGCGGGGCGAAGACCCAGTACTTC.

The chain employs TRBV4-1 and TRBJ2-5; perhaps D is TRBD1 or TRBD2 (5 bases each). Germline values: CDR1 MGHRA, CDR2 YSYEKL. This CDR3 is 19 amino acids long. Trimming removed 0 bases from V and 5 bases from J, with 25 bases in between. CDR3 nucleotide sequence: TGCGCCAGCAGCCAAGAAGTCGGGTTAGGATCAGGCTGGGGGGAGACCCAGTACTTC. Translation gives CASSQEVGLGSGWGETQYF.